This TCR beta chain was identified in a study of T cell changes during pregnancy in multiple sclerosis. Sequencing was performed with immunoSEQ multiplex PCR; in TCRdb, only in-frame clones are kept and a portion is missing. The table records roughly 40,000 clones, 75% to 95% of them present only once. The CDR3 covers 16 residues. Trimming cost V 4 bases and J 0 bases, with 18 bases left between them. Germline V gene sequence: CDR1 GTSNPN, CDR2 SVGIG (reference sequence). This chain uses TRBV30 with TRBJ1-1; D might be TRBD1 (5 bases). This receptor was taken from a female donor with multiple sclerosis, enrolled in a pregnancy study. The material was CD4+ T cells from peripheral blood mononuclear cells, obtained in the third trimester of pregnancy. CDR3 amino acids: CAWTHPDNSMNTEAFF. The CDR3 nucleotides read TGTGCCTGGACCCACCCGGACAACTCTATGAACACTGAAGCTTTCTTT.